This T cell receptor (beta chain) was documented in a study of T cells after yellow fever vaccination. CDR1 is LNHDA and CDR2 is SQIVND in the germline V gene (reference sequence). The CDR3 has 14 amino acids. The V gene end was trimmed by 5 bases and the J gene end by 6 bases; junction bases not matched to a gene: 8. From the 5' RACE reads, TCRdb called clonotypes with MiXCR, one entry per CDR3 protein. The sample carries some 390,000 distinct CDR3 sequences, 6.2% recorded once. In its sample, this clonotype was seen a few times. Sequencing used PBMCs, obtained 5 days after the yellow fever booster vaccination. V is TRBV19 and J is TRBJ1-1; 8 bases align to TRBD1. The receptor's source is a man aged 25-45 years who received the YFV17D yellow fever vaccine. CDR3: CASSLGTGFSEAFF. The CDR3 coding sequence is TGTGCCAGTAGTTTAGGGACAGGTTTCTCTGAAGCTTTCTTT.